This TCR beta chain was obtained from a study of shared clonotypes between healthy human individuals. The donor cohort consisted entirely of Caucasian adults residing in Nashville, Tennessee. Trimming stripped 6 bases from V and 3 bases from J, with 15 bases between. The CDR3 sequence is 15 residues long. Germline CDR1 SGHDN, CDR2 FVKESK. Some clones are missing from TCRdb's copy, which holds only in-frame ones; the method was immunoSEQ multiplex PCR. Among over a million clones listed, about 84% were seen once. This clonotype was sampled from a man aged 18 to 35 in good health. Some clones in this sample may be carry-over from other donors' samples. The rearrangement links TRBV14 to TRBJ2-1; possibly TRBD2 for D (6 bases). The sample was memory CD4+ T cells from PBMCs. Sample subset: CD45RA-negative fraction. The CDR3 DNA reads TGTGCCAGCAGTCCACCGGGGGTTTACTACAATGAGCAGTTCTTC. Translation: CASSPPGVYYNEQFF.